Each of the 27 T cell receptor beta chains below was sequenced from the same sample in a study of blood T cell repertoires in COVID-19. Here immunoSEQ multiplex PCR was the method, and the copy in TCRdb shows in-frame clones only, minus some. The sample shows more than 300,000 clones, roughly 83% of them seen only once. The source material was peripheral blood. The receptor set was obtained from a woman aged 50 to 60 with acute or convalescent COVID-19.

The V and J genes are TRBV18 and TRBJ1-6; D gene unclear. The CDR3 has 14 residues. V was trimmed by 2 bases and J by 9 bases, leaving 11 bases between them. Germline loops: CDR1 KGHSH, CDR2 LQKENI. CDR3 loop: CASSPTDVSSPLHF. The CDR3 nucleotides read TGTGCCAGCTCACCAACAGACGTCTCTTCACCCCTCCACTTT.

The chain couples TRBV28 to TRBJ1-1, with D unresolved. Germline V gives CDR1 MDHEN, CDR2 SYDVKM. V was pared by 7 bases and J by 9 bases, with 21 bases between. The CDR3 runs 14 residues. CDR3 region: CASNPVRVRPKAFF. Here the CDR3 DNA reads TGTGCCAGCAATCCCGTCCGGGTGCGGCCAAAAGCTTTCTTT.

This clone has just one count. This sequence joins TRBV28 and TRBJ1-6; unclear D gene. Germline V gene data show CDR1 as MDHEN and CDR2 as SYDVKM. The CDR3 loop spans 14 amino acids. V shed 6 bases and J shed 4 bases, with 10 bases lying between them. The DNA of the CDR3 is TGTGCCAGCAGCTTACGGAGGTATAATTCACCCCTCCACTTT. Its protein product is CASSLRRYNSPLHF.

V usage is TRBV30 and J usage is TRBJ2-7; D is perhaps TRBD2 (6 bases). With 1 base removed from V and 7 bases from J, the gap between germline ends came to 8 bases. Germline CDR1 reads GTSNPN; CDR2 reads SVGIG (reference sequence). CDR3 length: 11 residues. The CDR3 region has the DNA TGTGCCTGGAGTGACGGGAGAGAGCAGTACTTC. It translates to CAWSDGREQYF. Full variable domain (rest looked up from reference TRBV30 and TRBJ2-7): SQTIHQWPATLVQPVGSPLSLECTVEGTSNPNLYWYRQAAGRGLQLLFYSVGIGQISSEVPQNLSASRPQDRQFILSSKKLLLSDSGFYLCAWSDGREQYFGPGTRLTVT.

J is TRBJ2-2 and V is TRBV28; D uncertain. The CDR3 is 16 residues long. Trimming removed 9 bases at V and 5 bases at J, with 22 bases between. The germline V gene has CDR1 MDHEN and CDR2 SYDVKM. CDR3 sequence: CASQAYSWARTGELFF. The CDR3, as DNA: TGTGCCAGTCAGGCGTACTCATGGGCTCGGACCGGGGAGCTGTTTTTT.

The chain uses TRBV9 and TRBJ1-2, with D uncertain. CDR3 length: 15 amino acids. Germline V CDR1 and CDR2: SGDLS, YYNGEE. Trimming left V 0 bases short and J 7 bases short, with 16 bases between. The chain's CDR3 is CASSVGGLPTGGYTF. CDR3 coding DNA: TGTGCCAGCAGCGTAGGCGGCCTCCCAACGGGTGGCTACACCTTC.

This clone appeared a few times. This chain connects TRBV29-1 to TRBJ1-3; no firm D call. The germline gives CDR1 SQVTM, CDR2 ANQGSEA. V lost 4 bases to trimming and J lost 0 bases, with 10 bases between them. CDR3 length: 14 amino acids. In nucleotides, the CDR3 is TGCAGCGTTGTAAGCGATAACTCTGGAAACACCATATATTTT. Encoded protein: CSVVSDNSGNTIYF.

The CDR3 DNA follows: TGTGCCACCAGTGCCTACAGTCGTGATGAGCAGTTCTTC. Translating gives CATSAYSRDEQFF. The chain joins TRBV24-1 to TRBJ2-1; D is uncertain. Per germline, CDR1 KGHDR and CDR2 SFDVKD. Between the trimmed V and J ends, which lost 5 bases and 8 bases, there was a span of 12 bases. The CDR3 spans 13 residues.

V is TRBV29-1 and J is TRBJ1-2; 10 bases fit TRBD1. The CDR3 consists of 15 residues. Germline CDR1 and CDR2: SQVTM and ANQGSEA. J gave up 8 bases and V 3 bases, and 12 bases lay outside the gene matches. As DNA, the CDR3 is TGCAGCGTTGACGGGACAGGGGCAAACATAGCGGGCTACACCTTC. Encoded protein: CSVDGTGANIAGYTF. The complete variable domain, with remaining parts taken from reference TRBV29-1 and TRBJ1-2, reads SAVISQKPSRDICQRGTSLTIQCQVDSQVTMMFWYRQQPGQSLTLIATANQGSEATYESGFVIDKFPISRPNLTFSTLTVSNMSPEDSSIYLCSVDGTGANIAGYTFGSGTRLTVV.

This clone appeared a few times. The rearrangement joins TRBV2 to TRBJ1-4; TRBD1 matches at 10 bases. The CDR3 length is 13 residues. Germline CDR1 and CDR2: SNHLY and FYNNEI. Unmatched junction bases numbered 5, after V lost 8 bases and J lost 8 bases. CDR3 sequence: CASHGQGGEKLFF. The CDR3 nucleotides read TGTGCCAGCCATGGACAGGGGGGCGAAAAACTGTTTTTT.

The chain combines TRBV6-5 with TRBJ1-4; TRBD1 is a possible D gene (6 bases). Trimming removed 5 bases at V and 3 bases at J, with 13 bases between. Germline lookup yields CDR1 MNHEY and CDR2 SVGAGI. The CDR3 extends over 15 amino acids. CDR3 residues: CASSRGGRPNEKLFF. CDR3 DNA: TGTGCCAGCAGTAGGGGGGGCAGACCTAATGAAAAACTGTTTTTT.

V is TRBV7-9 and J is TRBJ2-7, with D unclear. The germline V gene has CDR1 SEHNR and CDR2 FQNEAQ (reference sequence). The V end lost 2 bases, the J end lost 5 bases, and 13 bases lay between the germline ends. This CDR3 comprises 14 residues. The CDR3 nucleotides read TGTGCCAGCAGCTTATTGGGCAGATCCCACGAGCAGTACTTC. Protein product: CASSLLGRSHEQYF.

In its sample, this clone was seen once. The genes are TRBV6-5 and TRBJ2-7, with D unresolved. V lost 11 bases and J lost 0, with 11 bases in between. The germline V gene has CDR1 MNHEY and CDR2 SVGAGI. The CDR3 totals 12 residues. CDR3 protein: CALSGSSYEQYF. DNA for the CDR3: TGTGCCTTATCCGGGTCCTCCTACGAGCAGTACTTC.

The rearrangement joins TRBV18 to TRBJ2-2, with 8 bases fitting TRBD2. The CDR3 is made up of 14 amino acids. Trimming removed 0 bases from V and 7 bases from J; junction bases left unmatched: 1. The germline V gene has CDR1 KGHSH and CDR2 LQKENI. The CDR3 nucleotides read TGTGCCAGCTCACCACCGAGCGGGAGCGGGGAGCTGTTTTTT. It translates to CASSPPSGSGELFF.

CDR3 loop: CASSFRRDRDRDQPQHF. CDR3 in DNA: TGTGCCAGCAGCTTCCGCCGGGACAGGGATCGGGATCAGCCCCAGCATTTT. The J gene is TRBJ1-5, the V gene TRBV21-1; the D segment call TRBD1 is taken from the table without a DNA check. TRBV21-1 has pseudogene status. CDR3 length equals 17 residues.

This clone was recorded once. The rearrangement joins TRBV9 to TRBJ2-1; the D is unclear. This CDR3 contains 14 residues. V shed 2 bases and J shed 6 bases, with 12 bases lying between them. CDR1 and CDR2 (germline): SGDLS, YYNGEE. The CDR3 DNA sequence: TGTGCCAGCAGCGTCGAGTCTAGTATCAATGAGCAGTTCTTC. Amino acids: CASSVESSINEQFF.

The J gene is TRBJ1-5, the V gene TRBV30, with 9 bases lining up with TRBD1. This CDR3 is built from 19 residues. The junction had 17 bases not matched to a gene; V was cut back by 0 bases and J by 5 bases. Germline CDR1 reads GTSNPN; CDR2 reads SVGIG (reference sequence). As DNA, the CDR3 is TGTGCCTGGAGTGTAGGGTTGGGACAGGGATCCTGGGCTGATCAGCCCCAGCATTTT. It translates to CAWSVGLGQGSWADQPQHF.

The chain is built from TRBV7-2 and TRBJ1-2; the match to TRBD1 covers 8 bases. The junction had 5 bases not matched to a gene; V was cut back by 5 bases and J by 6 bases. CDR1 and CDR2 (germline): SGHTA, FQGNSA. The CDR3 extends over 13 amino acids. CDR3 sequence reads: CASSTDRANGYTF. The CDR3 coding sequence is TGTGCCAGCAGCACGGACAGGGCAAATGGCTACACCTTC.

The V call is TRBV28, the J call TRBJ1-1, with D possibly matching TRBD1 (5 bases). V was pared by 3 bases and J by 1 base, with 12 bases between. Per germline, CDR1 MDHEN and CDR2 SYDVKM. The CDR3 spans 15 residues. The CDR3 bases are TGTGCCAGCAGTTTCTACAGGTTGGGGAACACTGAAGCTTTCTTT. Protein: CASSFYRLGNTEAFF.

The rearrangement uses TRBV7-8 and TRBJ1-1; 9 bases are a match to TRBD1. V shed 5 bases, J shed 7 bases, and the junction held 23 bases outside the gene matches. Germline lookup yields CDR1 SGHVS and CDR2 FQNEAQ. There are 19 residues in the CDR3. The DNA for the CDR3 is TGTGCCAGCAGCGTGAGCTACCGGGACAGGGTCCTTCGAGGGGTTGAAGCTTTCTTT. This sequence encodes CASSVSYRDRVLRGVEAFF. The variable domain in full, completed from reference TRBV7-8 and TRBJ1-1, reads GAGVSQSPRYKVAKRGQDVALRCDPISGHVSLFWYQQALGQGPEFLTYFQNEAQLDKSGLPSDRFFAERPEGSVSTLKIQRTQQEDSAVYLCASSVSYRDRVLRGVEAFFGQGTRLTVV.

The chain has TRBV15 and TRBJ1-4, with D perhaps matching TRBD1 (5 bases). The CDR3 has 12 residues. Trimming took 6 bases from V and 7 from J, leaving 9 bases between them. Germline V gene data show CDR1 as LNHNV and CDR2 as YYDKDF (reference sequence). The CDR3 region has the DNA TGTGCCACCAGGGGGGGTGGTGAAAAACTGTTTTTT. This gives the protein CATRGGGEKLFF.

The chain employs TRBV4-1 and TRBJ1-5; D ambiguous. This CDR3 contains 13 residues. V shed 1 base and J shed 4 bases, with 5 bases lying between them. Germline V gives CDR1 MGHRA, CDR2 YSYEKL. The CDR3, as DNA: TGCGCCAGCAGCCAAGTGCGGAATCAGCCCCAGCATTTT. Amino acid sequence: CASSQVRNQPQHF.

This clone was observed a single time. The rearrangement uses TRBV28 and TRBJ1-4, with D maybe TRBD1 (5 bases). V was pared by 6 bases and J by 4 bases, with 15 bases between. Germline CDR1 and CDR2: MDHEN and SYDVKM. This CDR3 region has 15 residues. The CDR3 loop reads CASSITTAYNEKLFF. The CDR3 DNA sequence: TGTGCCAGCAGCATCACGACAGCCTATAATGAAAAACTGTTTTTT.

The rearrangement links TRBV5-1 to TRBJ2-2; 7 positions agree with TRBD1. Germline trimming cut 2 bases from V and 5 bases from J; bases unmatched to any gene: 6. The CDR3 extends over 15 amino acids. The germline CDR1 and CDR2 sequences are SGHRS and YFSETQ. The CDR3, as DNA: TGCGCCAGCAGCTTTGGGACAGTTGGTACCGGGGAGCTGTTTTTT. Translation gives CASSFGTVGTGELFF.

V gene TRBV7-9 combines with J gene TRBJ1-3, with D maybe TRBD1 (6 bases). Looked up from germline, CDR1 is SEHNR and CDR2 is FQNEAQ (reference sequence). This CDR3 contains 16 residues. With 4 bases removed from V and 0 bases from J, the gap between germline ends came to 13 bases. CDR3 in DNA: TGTGCCAGCAGCTCCCGAGGACAGATCTCTGGAAACACCATATATTTT. Protein: CASSSRGQISGNTIYF.

The chain links TRBV7-3 to TRBJ2-1, with 16 bases lining up with TRBD2. The CDR3 length is 17 residues. J gave up 8 bases and V 0 bases, and 4 bases lay outside the gene matches. CDR1 is SGHTA and CDR2 is FQGTGA in the germline V gene. In nucleotides, the CDR3 is TGTGCCAGCAGCTTAACCGGGACTAGCGGGAGGGGCTATGAGCAGTTCTTC. This codes for CASSLTGTSGRGYEQFF.

This clone was picked up a small number of times. This chain connects TRBV7-9 to TRBJ2-5, with 8 bases aligning to TRBD2. Per germline, CDR1 SEHNR and CDR2 FQNEAQ (reference sequence). V shed 1 base and J 5 bases; nucleotides not matched to a gene: 9. This CDR3 contains 16 residues. In nucleotides, the CDR3 is TGTGCCAGCAGCTTAGGAGCGGGAGCGTGGGATGAGACCCAGTACTTC. Translating it yields CASSLGAGAWDETQYF.